Below are 14 T cell receptor beta chains sequenced from a single sample in a study of T cell responses to AZD1222 COVID-19 vaccine. The method was immunoSEQ multiplex PCR; TCRdb's version includes in-frame clones alone and lacks a portion of them. The repertoire holds about 140,000 clones, around nine tenths seen once, with nearly 3.5% in the top ten. Sample: peripheral blood, taken on day 0 of AZD1222 vaccination. These receptors were collected from an adult in good health.

The chain joins TRBV19 to TRBJ1-1; no reliable D call. The CDR3 has 13 amino acids. V was clipped by 6 bases and J by 8 bases, with 16 bases between them. Per the germline V gene, CDR1 is LNHDA and CDR2 is SQIVND (reference sequence). The CDR3 protein is CASSSGGPEEAFF. CDR3 in DNA: TGTGCCAGTAGCTCCGGTGGACCAGAGGAAGCTTTCTTT.

The rearrangement joins TRBV30 to TRBJ1-2; 8 bases agree with TRBD1. The CDR3 has 14 amino acids. V dropped 0 bases and J dropped 6; count of bases not matched to a gene: 6. Germline CDR1 and CDR2: GTSNPN and SVGIG (reference sequence). This CDR3 reads CAWSVGQGPHGYTF. The CDR3 bases are TGTGCCTGGAGTGTAGGACAGGGACCCCATGGCTACACCTTC.

This chain uses TRBV10-2 with TRBJ1-1; no firm D call. This CDR3 spans 14 amino acids. Deletions cut 6 bases from V and 4 bases from J, with 15 bases between. Germline V gene lookup returns CDR1 WSHSY and CDR2 SAAADI. CDR3 loop: CASRPQVRVTEAFF. As DNA, the CDR3 is TGCGCCAGCAGACCCCAGGTTAGGGTCACTGAAGCTTTCTTT.

This clone was picked up one time. This chain uses TRBV6-2 or TRBV6-3 with TRBJ2-7; D gene ambiguous. V was pared by 5 bases and J by 4 bases, with 12 bases between. There are 13 residues in the CDR3. The germline CDR1 and CDR2 sequences are MNHEY and SVGEGT. The CDR3 sequence: CASSPLHLYEQYF. As DNA, the CDR3 is TGTGCCAGCAGTCCCCTCCACCTTTACGAGCAGTACTTC.

V is TRBV3-1 (or the pseudogene TRBV3-2) and J is TRBJ1-2; TRBD1 agrees at 8 bases. Germline trimming cut 5 bases from V and 8 bases from J; bases unmatched to any gene: 19. Per germline, CDR1 LGHDT and CDR2 YNNKEL (reference sequence). CDR3 length: 17 residues. CDR3 in amino acids: CASSYTTYGTGRPGYTF. CDR3 coding DNA: TGTGCCAGCAGCTATACTACCTACGGGACAGGCCGGCCGGGCTACACCTTC.

The chain is built from TRBV5-1 and TRBJ1-3, with 7 bases lining up with TRBD1. V shed 4 bases and J 0 bases; nucleotides not matched to a gene: 7. The CDR3 extends over 16 amino acids. Germline V gene data show CDR1 as SGHRS and CDR2 as YFSETQ. DNA for the CDR3: TGCGCCAGCAGCCAACAGACAGGGAACTCTGGAAACACCATATATTTT. Protein: CASSQQTGNSGNTIYF.

The CDR3 sequence is CAISGSNTEAFF. The CDR3 DNA reads as TGTGCCATCAGTGGGTCGAACACTGAAGCTTTCTTT. The rearrangement uses TRBV10-3 and TRBJ1-1; unclear D gene. V dropped 4 bases and J dropped 1 base, with 4 bases sitting between them. The CDR3 loop spans 12 amino acids. Germline assignment: CDR1 ENHRY and CDR2 SYGVKD.

V gene TRBV4-2 combines with J gene TRBJ1-2; 10 nucleotides match TRBD1. Per germline, CDR1 LGHNA and CDR2 YNFKEQ. CDR3 length: 19 residues. J lost 3 bases, V lost 0 bases, and 13 bases had no gene match. The CDR3 nucleotides are TGTGCCAGCAGCCAAGATGTGGGGACAGGGGCGGGTTCCTACTATGGCTACACCTTC. It yields the protein CASSQDVGTGAGSYYGYTF.

Turning to this clone: Other DNA sequences in this specimen translate into the identical CDR3. The chain has TRBV12-3 or TRBV12-4 and TRBJ2-1, with TRBD2 identical over 10 bases. V shed 1 base and J 9 bases; nucleotides not matched to a gene: 0. The CDR3 is 13 residues long. CDR3 bases: TGTGCCAGCAGTTTAGGACTAGCGGGTGAGCAGTTCTTC. It codes for CASSLGLAGEQFF.

The chain links TRBV6-5 to TRBJ2-1; unclear D gene. The V end was cut by 8 bases, the J end by 4 bases, with 15 bases between. Germline V gives CDR1 MNHEY, CDR2 SVGAGI. This CDR3 has 14 amino acids. In DNA form, the CDR3 reads TGTGCCAGCGGGGTTAGGGAAGCTTACAATGAGCAGTTCTTC. Translating it yields CASGVREAYNEQFF.

The chain has TRBV18 and TRBJ2-3; no clear D. From germline, CDR1 is KGHSH and CDR2 LQKENI. This CDR3 spans 13 amino acids. V was trimmed by 3 bases and J by 2 bases, leaving 6 bases between them. CDR3 protein: CASSPKITDTQYF. CDR3 sequence (DNA): TGTGCCAGCTCACCGAAGATCACAGATACGCAGTATTTT.

The chain recombines TRBV4-3 with TRBJ1-6; D perhaps matches TRBD1 (5 bases). V gave up 3 bases and J gave up 7 bases, with 13 bases separating them. The length of the CDR3 is 15 residues. From germline, CDR1 is LGHNA and CDR2 YSLEER. In DNA form, the CDR3 reads TGCGCCAGCAGCCACGGGCAGGGTGGGAATTCACCCCTCCACTTT. Translated: CASSHGQGGNSPLHF.

This chain connects TRBV12-3 or TRBV12-4 to TRBJ2-5, with D uncertain. CDR3 length: 12 amino acids. V was trimmed by 3 bases and J by 5 bases, leaving 7 bases between them. The CDR3, as DNA: TGTGCCAGCAGTTTGTCTAAGGAGACCCAGTACTTC. Translated: CASSLSKETQYF.

Details on this clone: This specimen includes other DNA sequences encoding the same CDR3. This rearrangement joins TRBV2 to TRBJ1-1; D unclear. This CDR3 is built from 11 residues. V dropped 10 bases and J dropped 1 base, with 7 bases sitting between them. CDR1 and CDR2 (germline): SNHLY, FYNNEI. Here the CDR3 DNA reads TGTGCCACTTCTACGAACACTGAAGCTTTCTTT. This codes for CATSTNTEAFF.